The subject of this entry is one T cell receptor (beta chain). Germline CDR1 is SGHRS and CDR2 is YFSETQ. The CDR3 spans 17 residues. After removal of 3 bases from V and 2 bases from J, the junction contained 5 bases not matched to a gene. Amplified TCR beta CDR3 regions derived from RNA transcripts. A first-round RT-PCR of the TCR CDR3 used the HTBI primer set. A single record per CDR3 protein comes from TCRdb applying MiXCR to the multiplex PCR reads. The sample yields hundreds of thousands of distinct CDR3 sequences, roughly 40% seen once. The data derive from a study of T cells in Graves' hyperthyroidism and ophthalmopathy.

The receptor was isolated from a young man with Graves' hyperthyroidism. V is TRBV5-1 and J is TRBJ2-7; 16 positions match TRBD2. The sample was blood. This chain's CDR3 is CASSYGTSGRVTYEQYF. The CDR3 DNA is TGCGCCAGCAGCTACGGGACTAGCGGGAGGGTGACCTACGAGCAGTACTTC.